The 32 T cell receptor beta chains presented below share a single source sample, sequenced in a study of blood T cell repertoires in COVID-19. This table comes from immunoSEQ multiplex PCR, and its TCRdb copy is limited to in-frame clones, with some not included. The sample carries approximately 70,000 clones, 85% to 90% recorded once. Sequencing was performed on peripheral blood. Every receptor here comes from a human donor in a cohort sampled during active COVID-19.

CDR3 in amino acids: CAIRVGNNYGYTF. CDR3 sequence (DNA): TGTGCCATCAGGGTTGGCAACAACTATGGCTACACCTTC. V gene TRBV10-3 combines with J gene TRBJ1-2; no clear D. The CDR3 length is 13 residues. V shed 6 bases and J shed 2 bases, with 10 bases lying between them. Germline lookup yields CDR1 ENHRY and CDR2 SYGVKD.

This clone has a single count. The rearrangement joins TRBV11-2 to TRBJ2-6, with 11 bases matching TRBD1. Germline V gene lookup returns CDR1 SGHAT and CDR2 FQNNGV. The CDR3 sequence is 18 residues long. The J segment lost 2 bases and the V segment lost 0 bases, leaving 3 bases of the junction unmatched. The CDR3 DNA is TGTGCCAGCAGCTTAGACCGGGGACAGGGGGCTGGGGCCAACGTCCTGACTTTC. Translating it yields CASSLDRGQGAGANVLTF.

This clone has only a few counts. Germline and junction disagree at one end, which may indicate a read error. CDR3: CASSVVAGVSF. The CDR3 region has the DNA TGTGCCAGCAGCGTAGTAGCAGGGGTATCCTTC. The chain employs TRBV9 and TRBJ1-2; a possible D gene is TRBD1 (6 bases). The CDR3 runs to 11 residues. Germline-derived CDR1 and CDR2 are SGDLS and YYNGEE.

J is TRBJ2-2 and V is TRBV30; possibly TRBD2 for D (5 bases). V lost 6 bases, J lost 9 bases, and 11 bases lay in between. Germline V gene sequence: CDR1 GTSNPN, CDR2 SVGIG (reference sequence). This CDR3 is built from 11 residues. CDR3 in amino acids: CACSGIRELFF. The CDR3 nucleotides are TGTGCCTGTTCGGGAATCCGGGAGCTGTTTTTT.

V and J are TRBV28 and TRBJ1-6, with TRBD1 matching over 9 bases. Germline V gene data show CDR1 as MDHEN and CDR2 as SYDVKM. The CDR3 length is 15 residues. The ends lost 4 bases at V and 8 bases at J; junction bases unmatched: 6. The CDR3 DNA sequence: TGTGCCAGCAGTTCTCCGGGACAGGGAGATTCACCCCTCCACTTT. This gives the protein CASSSPGQGDSPLHF. Combining the CDR3 with reference TRBV28 and TRBJ1-6 gives the whole variable domain DVKVTQSSRYLVKRTGEKVFLECVQDMDHENMFWYRQDPGLGLRLIYFSYDVKMKEKGDIPEGYSVSREKKERFSLILESASTNQTSMYLCASSSPGQGDSPLHFGNGTRLTVT.

The rearrangement links TRBV27 to TRBJ2-3; 8 positions agree with TRBD2. Germline trimming cut 7 bases from V and 4 bases from J; bases unmatched to any gene: 10. Germline loops: CDR1 MNHEY, CDR2 SMNVEV (reference sequence). CDR3 length equals 15 residues. The CDR3 DNA reads TGTGCCAGCACACAATTAGGACTAGCCCCAGATACGCAGTATTTT. Residues: CASTQLGLAPDTQYF.

The chain is built from TRBV11-3 and TRBJ1-3, with 9 bases matching TRBD1. The ends lost 1 base at V and 3 bases at J; junction bases unmatched: 4. CDR3 length: 16 amino acids. Per germline, CDR1 SGHNT and CDR2 YENEEA. The CDR3 coding sequence is TGTGCCAGCAGCTTAGTCGGGACAGGGTATGGAAACACCATATATTTT. It yields the protein CASSLVGTGYGNTIYF.

V usage is TRBV2 and J usage is TRBJ2-5, with a possible D match to TRBD2 (5 bases). The V end was cut by 1 base, the J end by 4 bases, with 19 bases between. This CDR3 comprises 17 residues. CDR1 is SNHLY and CDR2 is FYNNEI in the germline V gene. The DNA for the CDR3 is TGTGCCAGCAGTGAAGTTATGGGCGATCTGGCGGGAGAGACCCAGTACTTC. Translation: CASSEVMGDLAGETQYF.

This chain joins TRBV5-1 and TRBJ2-1, with D possibly TRBD2 on 7 matching bases. CDR1 and CDR2 (germline): SGHRS, YFSETQ. Trimming took off 0 bases at V and 3 bases at J, with 31 bases between the two ends. The CDR3 runs 22 residues. CDR3 loop: CASSLGGAPRLAGVDYYNEQFF. CDR3 nucleotides: TGCGCCAGCAGCTTGGGGGGGGCCCCTCGACTAGCAGGAGTCGACTACTACAATGAGCAGTTCTTC.

The rearrangement links TRBV29-1 to TRBJ1-1; TRBD1 agrees at 8 bases. Germline V gene sequence: CDR1 SQVTM, CDR2 ANQGSEA. Trimming at V came to 5 bases and at J to 3 bases, leaving 11 bases not matched to a gene. The CDR3 extends over 15 amino acids. In DNA form, the CDR3 reads TGCAGCGTTTGCAGGGGGCTCAAGTTGGACACTGAAGCTTTCTTT. Translating gives CSVCRGLKLDTEAFF.

V usage is TRBV5-5 and J usage is TRBJ1-2; D may be TRBD1 (6 bases). V gave up 1 base and J gave up 3 bases, with 16 bases separating them. Germline-derived CDR1 and CDR2 are SGHKS and YYEKEE (reference sequence). CDR3 length: 16 amino acids. The CDR3, as DNA: TGTGCCAGCAGCTTGAGTGGTACAGGGACCTACTATGGCTACACCTTC. Amino acids: CASSLSGTGTYYGYTF.

The rearrangement links TRBV20-1 to TRBJ2-7; TRBD2 matches 7 bases. The CDR3 extends over 14 amino acids. With 3 bases clipped from V and 1 base from J, the junction kept 6 bases outside the gene matches. CDR1 DFQATT and CDR2 SNEGSKA come from the germline V gene (reference sequence). CDR3 in DNA: TGCAGTGCTAGTCTCGCGGGAGAGTCCTACGAGCAGTACTTC. Its translation: CSASLAGESYEQYF.

The J gene is TRBJ2-7, the V gene TRBV19; tentatively, D is TRBD2 (5 bases). The CDR3 runs 13 residues. V was pared by 7 bases and J by 2 bases, with 12 bases between. CDR1 and CDR2 from the germline V gene are LNHDA and SQIVND (reference sequence). CDR3 in amino acids: CASIKPGTYEQYV. The CDR3 DNA follows: TGTGCCAGTATTAAACCGGGGACCTACGAGCAGTACGTC.

This sequence joins TRBV27 and TRBJ2-5; a weak D match, TRBD2 (6 bases). V was pared by 5 bases and J by 4 bases, with 17 bases between. This CDR3 has 15 amino acids. Germline CDR1 and CDR2: MNHEY and SMNVEV (reference sequence). The CDR3 here is CASSTRTGRRETQYF. CDR3 DNA: TGTGCCAGCAGTACCCGGACGGGGAGGAGAGAGACCCAGTACTTC.

The V and J genes are TRBV13 and TRBJ1-1, with D possibly being TRBD1 (6 bases). The germline CDR1 and CDR2 sequences are PRHDT and FYEKMQ (reference sequence). The V end was cut by 4 bases, the J end by 4 bases, with 13 bases between. This CDR3 region has 14 residues. This chain's CDR3 is CASSSQGLGTEAFF. CDR3 DNA sequence: TGTGCCAGCAGCTCCCAGGGGCTGGGCACTGAAGCTTTCTTT. The full variable domain, its missing parts supplied by reference TRBV13 and TRBJ1-1, is AAGVIQSPRHLIKEKRETATLKCYPIPRHDTVYWYQQGPGQDPQFLISFYEKMQSDKGSIPDRFSAQQFSDYHSELNMSSLELGDSALYFCASSSQGLGTEAFFGQGTRLTVV.

This rearrangement joins TRBV19 to TRBJ1-6; unclear D gene. Trimming pared 5 bases from V and 6 bases from J, leaving 8 bases between. Germline CDR1 LNHDA, CDR2 SQIVND (reference sequence). The length of the CDR3 is 13 residues. In DNA form, the CDR3 reads TGTGCCAGTAGTTTAGGAGGTAATTCACCCCTCCACTTT. It yields the protein CASSLGGNSPLHF.

This chain connects TRBV30 to TRBJ1-3, with TRBD1 as a possible D gene (5 bases). V lost 3 bases and J lost 8, with 11 bases in between. This CDR3 has 12 amino acids. CDR1 GTSNPN and CDR2 SVGIG come from the germline V gene (reference sequence). The CDR3 protein is CAWRGDFDTIYF. The DNA of the CDR3 is TGTGCCTGGAGGGGGGACTTCGACACCATATATTTT.

The chain combines TRBV15 with TRBJ2-1, with D perhaps matching TRBD1 (5 bases). Germline CDR1 is LNHNV and CDR2 is YYDKDF (reference sequence). The CDR3 runs to 13 residues. V lost 0 bases and J lost 9, with 9 bases in between. The CDR3 sequence is CATSRDGAGEQFF. CDR3 in DNA: TGTGCCACCAGCAGAGATGGGGCCGGTGAGCAGTTCTTC.

This chain connects TRBV11-2 to TRBJ2-7; no clear D gene. CDR3 size: 14 residues. Germline V CDR1 and CDR2: SGHAT, FQNNGV. V shed 0 bases and J shed 7 bases, with 13 bases lying between them. CDR3 in DNA: TGTGCCAGCAGCTTAGATACCTGGGCCGATGAGCAGTACTTC. Protein sequence: CASSLDTWADEQYF.

The rearrangement joins TRBV13 to TRBJ2-1; D remains ambiguous. Germline values: CDR1 PRHDT, CDR2 FYEKMQ (reference sequence). V was clipped by 6 bases and J by 9 bases, with 12 bases between them. The CDR3 length is 12 residues. CDR3 in amino acids: CASSSGLGEQFF. CDR3 in DNA: TGTGCCAGCAGTTCAGGCCTCGGTGAGCAGTTCTTC.

This sequence joins TRBV24-1 and TRBJ2-7; 10 bases align to TRBD1. CDR1 is KGHDR and CDR2 is SFDVKD in the germline V gene. The trim removed 3 bases at V and 1 base at J, leaving 11 bases unmatched. CDR3 size: 18 residues. In DNA, the CDR3 is TGTGCCACCAGTGATCAGGAGTGGGGGACAGGGGATTCCTACGAGCAGTACGTC. Translated, it gives CATSDQEWGTGDSYEQYV.

The chain employs TRBV29-1 and TRBJ1-2, with 9 bases aligning to TRBD1. The germline gives CDR1 SQVTM, CDR2 ANQGSEA. V lost 6 bases to trimming and J lost 6 bases; unmatched junction nucleotides: 5. This CDR3 region has 12 residues. Here the CDR3 DNA reads TGCAGCGTGGACAGGGGAGGGAATGGCTACACCTTC. This translates into CSVDRGGNGYTF. Full variable domain (outside the CDR3, taken from reference TRBV29-1 and TRBJ1-2): SAVISQKPSRDICQRGTSLTIQCQVDSQVTMMFWYRQQPGQSLTLIATANQGSEATYESGFVIDKFPISRPNLTFSTLTVSNMSPEDSSIYLCSVDRGGNGYTFGSGTRLTVV.

This chain connects TRBV2 to TRBJ2-2; TRBD2 matches at 10 bases. This CDR3 region has 13 residues. V gave up 7 bases and J gave up 5 bases; unmatched junction bases: 1. Germline CDR1 reads SNHLY; CDR2 reads FYNNEI. The CDR3 bases are TGTGCCAGCAAACTAGCGGGAACCGGGGAGCTGTTTTTT. As protein: CASKLAGTGELFF.

The chain uses TRBV18 and TRBJ2-1; 9 bases agree with TRBD2. The CDR3 sequence is 17 residues long. CDR1 and CDR2 (germline): KGHSH, LQKENI. J was trimmed by 8 bases and V by 0 bases; bases with no gene match: 11. The CDR3 DNA sequence: TGTGCCAGCTCACCACCGGCTCTAGCGGGACGGTTCGATGAGCAGTTCTTC. Its protein is CASSPPALAGRFDEQFF.

The chain employs TRBV19 and TRBJ2-2; D is ambiguous. There are 15 residues in the CDR3. Per germline, CDR1 LNHDA and CDR2 SQIVND (reference sequence). Trimming left V 7 bases short and J 4 bases short, with 16 bases between. CDR3 nucleotides: TGTGCCAGTAAAGACACCGAACCGATCACCGGGGAGCTGTTTTTT. Its translation: CASKDTEPITGELFF.

This rearrangement joins TRBV5-1 to TRBJ1-1, with no clear D. This CDR3 is built from 13 residues. The germline V gene has CDR1 SGHRS and CDR2 YFSETQ. V gave up 5 bases and J gave up 1 base, with 9 bases separating them. CDR3 region: CASRTPPNTEAFF. The CDR3 nucleotides read TGCGCCAGCAGGACACCGCCGAACACTGAAGCTTTCTTT. The whole variable domain, remainder taken from reference TRBV5-1 and TRBJ1-1, is KAGVTQTPRYLIKTRGQQVTLSCSPISGHRSVSWYQQTPGQGLQFLFEYFSETQRNKGNFPGRFSGRQFSNSRSEMNVSTLELGDSALYLCASRTPPNTEAFFGQGTRLTVV.

The chain recombines TRBV5-1 with TRBJ2-5, with TRBD2 as a possible D gene (7 bases). The CDR3 totals 15 residues. V lost 6 bases to trimming and J lost 3 bases, with 18 bases between them. Germline-derived CDR1 and CDR2 are SGHRS and YFSETQ. The chain's CDR3 is CASTVAGRGEETQYF. DNA of the CDR3: TGCGCCAGCACTGTGGCGGGGAGGGGGGAAGAGACCCAGTACTTC.

The rearrangement links TRBV12-3 or TRBV12-4 to TRBJ1-3; no reliable D call. With 3 bases removed from V and 4 bases from J, the gap between germline ends came to 7 bases. This CDR3 has 13 residues. DNA of the CDR3: TGTGCCAGCAGTTTTGGGCAGGGAAACACCATATATTTT. Its protein is CASSFGQGNTIYF.

This sequence joins TRBV7-6 and TRBJ2-3; TRBD2 matches 7 bases. The CDR3 sequence is 16 residues long. Germline-derived CDR1 and CDR2 are SGHVS and FNYEAQ. Trimming removed 2 bases from V and 2 bases from J; junction bases left unmatched: 7. CDR3 bases: TGTGCCAGCAGCTTAACGCCTAGCGGCTACACAGATACGCAGTATTTT. It translates to CASSLTPSGYTDTQYF.

The chain couples TRBV19 to TRBJ2-3; 7 bases are shared with TRBD2. The CDR3 has 16 residues. The germline CDR1 and CDR2 sequences are LNHDA and SQIVND (reference sequence). V lost 3 bases to trimming and J lost 5 bases; unmatched junction nucleotides: 11. The CDR3: CASSILDGTGGDTQYF. In nucleotides, the CDR3 is TGTGCCAGTAGTATCCTGGACGGCACGGGGGGAGATACGCAGTATTTT. Together with reference TRBV19 and TRBJ2-3, the CDR3 gives the full variable domain: DGGITQSPKYLFRKEGQNVTLSCEQNLNHDAMYWYRQDPGQGLRLIYYSQIVNDFQKGDIAEGYSVSREKKESFPLTVTSAQKNPTAFYLCASSILDGTGGDTQYFGPGTRLTVL.

This clone was observed a single time. The chain recombines TRBV11-3 with TRBJ2-5, with D unclear. Germline-derived CDR1 and CDR2 are SGHNT and YENEEA. This CDR3 is built from 15 residues. The V gene lost 2 bases and the J gene lost 5 bases, with 15 bases spanning the gap. The CDR3 sequence: CASSLFSPELETQYF. CDR3 in DNA: TGTGCCAGCAGCTTATTCTCTCCGGAGTTGGAGACCCAGTACTTC. Supplemented by reference TRBV11-3 and TRBJ2-5, the full variable domain reads EAGVVQSPRYKIIEKKQPVAFWCNPISGHNTLYWYLQNLGQGPELLIRYENEEAVDDSQLPKDRFSAERLKGVDSTLKIQPAELGDSAVYLCASSLFSPELETQYFGPGTRLLVL.

The genes are TRBV5-1 and TRBJ1-2; 9 bases agree with TRBD1. The CDR3 sequence is 14 residues long. J gave up 3 bases and V 4 bases, and 4 bases lay outside the gene matches. Looked up from germline, CDR1 is SGHRS and CDR2 is YFSETQ. DNA of the CDR3: TGCGCCAGCAGCCCGACAGGGGGACACTATGGCTACACCTTC. It yields the protein CASSPTGGHYGYTF. The full variable domain, its missing parts supplied by reference TRBV5-1 and TRBJ1-2, is KAGVTQTPRYLIKTRGQQVTLSCSPISGHRSVSWYQQTPGQGLQFLFEYFSETQRNKGNFPGRFSGRQFSNSRSEMNVSTLELGDSALYLCASSPTGGHYGYTFGSGTRLTVV.